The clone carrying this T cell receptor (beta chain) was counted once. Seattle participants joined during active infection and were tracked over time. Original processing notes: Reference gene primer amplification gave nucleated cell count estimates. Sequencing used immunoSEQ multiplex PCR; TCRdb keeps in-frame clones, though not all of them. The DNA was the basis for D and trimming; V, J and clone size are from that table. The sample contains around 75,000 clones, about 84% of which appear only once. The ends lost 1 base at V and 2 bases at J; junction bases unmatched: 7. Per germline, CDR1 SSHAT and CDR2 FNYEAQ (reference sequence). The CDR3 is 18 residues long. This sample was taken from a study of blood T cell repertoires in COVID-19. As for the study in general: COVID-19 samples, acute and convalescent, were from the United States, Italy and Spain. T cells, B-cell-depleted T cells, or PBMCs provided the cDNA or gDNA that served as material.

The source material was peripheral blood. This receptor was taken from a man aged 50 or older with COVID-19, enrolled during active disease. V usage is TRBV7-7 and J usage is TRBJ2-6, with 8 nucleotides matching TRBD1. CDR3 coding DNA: TGTGCCAGCAGCTTAGGGAGTGGACAGGGCCCTGGGGCCAACGTCCTGACTTTC. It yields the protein CASSLGSGQGPGANVLTF.